Below, 22 T cell receptor beta chains from the same sample are listed, as sequenced in a study of chemoradiotherapy in HPV16-positive cancers. The data were produced by immunoSEQ multiplex PCR, yet TCRdb's version contains in-frame clones alone and is incomplete. The data contain 53,000 or so clones, 90% of them singletons. The specimen comprised blood, sampled from a patient who underwent chemoradiotherapy. All receptors come from a human donor with HPV-associated anogenital cancer.

The genes are TRBV18 and TRBJ1-4; D is possibly TRBD1 (5 bases). The CDR3 consists of 21 residues. Trimming left V 2 bases short and J 0 bases short, with 25 bases between. Germline V gene sequence: CDR1 KGHSH, CDR2 LQKENI. The CDR3 DNA reads as TGTGCCAGCTCACCAAGTTGGGGGGACGGAGGTCACCTGGCAACTAATGAAAAACTGTTTTTT. Translated, it gives CASSPSWGDGGHLATNEKLFF. Supplemented by reference TRBV18 and TRBJ1-4, the full variable domain reads NAGVMQNPRHLVRRRGQEARLRCSPMKGHSHVYWYRQLPEEGLKFMVYLQKENIIDESGMPKERFSAEFPKEGPSILRIQQVVRGDSAAYFCASSPSWGDGGHLATNEKLFFGSGTQLSVL.

The chain employs TRBV18 and TRBJ1-5; D gene uncertain. V was pared by 6 bases and J by 4 bases, with 13 bases between. This CDR3 comprises 14 residues. Germline V gene data show CDR1 as KGHSH and CDR2 as LQKENI. The DNA of the CDR3 is TGTGCCAGCTCTCCGACGAGGAGTAATCAGCCCCAGCATTTT. As protein: CASSPTRSNQPQHF.

As concerns this clone: This CDR3 is also generated by other DNA sequences in the sample. The chain joins TRBV19 to TRBJ1-5; D uncertain. Trimming left V 1 base short and J 1 base short, with 5 bases between. Germline assignment: CDR1 LNHDA and CDR2 SQIVND (reference sequence). The CDR3 has 14 amino acids. This CDR3 is CASSIGQSNQPQHF. In nucleotides, the CDR3 is TGTGCCAGTAGTATAGGGCAAAGCAATCAGCCCCAGCATTTT.

The gene calls are TRBV19 and TRBJ2-3, with 10 bases aligning to TRBD2. The CDR3 loop spans 15 amino acids. V shed 8 bases and J 4 bases; nucleotides not matched to a gene: 9. Germline assignment: CDR1 LNHDA and CDR2 SQIVND (reference sequence). The CDR3 DNA follows: TGTGCCAGTCGTCTAGCGGGAGTTTTCGCAGATACGCAGTATTTT. Amino acids: CASRLAGVFADTQYF. Based on the CDR3 plus reference TRBV19 and TRBJ2-3, the full variable domain is DGGITQSPKYLFRKEGQNVTLSCEQNLNHDAMYWYRQDPGQGLRLIYYSQIVNDFQKGDIAEGYSVSREKKESFPLTVTSAQKNPTAFYLCASRLAGVFADTQYFGPGTRLTVL.

The chain links TRBV7-9 to TRBJ2-7, with 8 bases lining up with TRBD2. In germline, CDR1 is SEHNR, CDR2 FQNEAQ (reference sequence). The CDR3 runs to 18 residues. J gave up 2 bases and V 0 bases, and 12 bases lay outside the gene matches. The CDR3 DNA sequence: TGTGCCAGCAGCTTAGCGGTAGGAGCGGGAGAGGGGGCCTACGAGCAGTACTTC. Residues: CASSLAVGAGEGAYEQYF. Complete variable domain (other parts from reference TRBV7-9 and TRBJ2-7): DTGVSQNPRHKITKRGQNVTFRCDPISEHNRLYWYRQTLGQGPEFLTYFQNEAQLEKSRLLSDRFSAERPKGSFSTLEIQRTEQGDSAMYLCASSLAVGAGEGAYEQYFGPGTRLTVT.

The chain recombines TRBV7-2 with TRBJ2-1; the D gene is possibly TRBD2 (7 bases). Germline loops: CDR1 SGHTA, CDR2 FQGNSA. Trimming took 7 bases from V and 5 from J, leaving 18 bases between them. This CDR3 has 15 amino acids. CDR3 in amino acids: CASNARGARDNEQFF. The CDR3 DNA reads TGTGCCAGCAACGCACGGGGGGCCAGAGACAATGAGCAGTTCTTC.

The DNA for the CDR3 is TGTGCCAGCAGTTATACTAGCGGTACCGGGGAGCTGTTTTTT. Its protein is CASSYTSGTGELFF. The J gene is TRBJ2-2, the V gene TRBV11-3; 8 bases are shared with TRBD2. Per germline, CDR1 SGHNT and CDR2 YENEEA. V lost 6 bases, J lost 5 bases, and 5 bases stayed unmatched. The CDR3 runs 14 residues.

The chain is built from TRBV6-5 and TRBJ2-7, with TRBD2 as a possible D gene (5 bases). V lost 7 bases and J lost 2, with 12 bases in between. Per germline, CDR1 MNHEY and CDR2 SVGAGI. The CDR3 runs 13 residues. The CDR3 DNA is TGTGCCAGCACCCAGCCGGGAACCTACGAGCAGTACTTC. This sequence encodes CASTQPGTYEQYF.

The chain uses TRBV7-2 and TRBJ2-1; 8 bases map to TRBD2. Germline V gene sequence: CDR1 SGHTA, CDR2 FQGNSA. V lost 3 bases, J lost 10 bases, and 2 bases stayed unmatched. This CDR3 is 12 amino acids long. The CDR3 bases are TGTGCCAGCAGCTTTGTAGCGGGGGAGCAGTTCTTC. Its protein product is CASSFVAGEQFF. The complete variable domain, with remaining parts taken from reference TRBV7-2 and TRBJ2-1, reads GAGVSQSPSNKVTEKGKDVELRCDPISGHTALYWYRQSLGQGLEFLIYFQGNSAPDKSGLPSDRFSAERTGGSVSTLTIQRTQQEDSAVYLCASSFVAGEQFFGPGTRLTVL.

The chain links TRBV10-3 to TRBJ1-5, with D possibly being TRBD1 (5 bases). Germline assignment: CDR1 ENHRY and CDR2 SYGVKD. V was pared by 4 bases and J by 0 bases, with 13 bases between. This CDR3 has 16 amino acids. The DNA for the CDR3 is TGTGCCATCAGTGCCTCCGGGACGGATAGCAATCAGCCCCAGCATTTT. Amino acids: CAISASGTDSNQPQHF.

Only a few counts were recorded for this clone. V usage is TRBV13 and J usage is TRBJ2-2; weak D call: TRBD2 (6 bases). Germline lookup yields CDR1 PRHDT and CDR2 FYEKMQ (reference sequence). The CDR3 spans 16 residues. Trimming cost V 5 bases and J 3 bases, with 16 bases left between them. The DNA for the CDR3 is TGTGCCAGCAGCCCGCCGGGACTTACTTACACCGGGGAGCTGTTTTTT. Amino acids: CASSPPGLTYTGELFF. Supplemented by reference TRBV13 and TRBJ2-2, the full variable domain reads AAGVIQSPRHLIKEKRETATLKCYPIPRHDTVYWYQQGPGQDPQFLISFYEKMQSDKGSIPDRFSAQQFSDYHSELNMSSLELGDSALYFCASSPPGLTYTGELFFGEGSRLTVL.

The V call is TRBV30, the J call TRBJ1-1; D call uncertain. Germline values: CDR1 GTSNPN, CDR2 SVGIG (reference sequence). Between the trimmed V and J ends, which lost 2 bases and 4 bases, there was a span of 17 bases. The CDR3 has 15 amino acids. This CDR3 reads CAWSQPTILGTEAFF. CDR3 coding DNA: TGTGCCTGGAGTCAGCCGACAATTTTGGGCACTGAAGCTTTCTTT.

The chain has TRBV25-1 and TRBJ1-1, with D possibly TRBD1 on 5 matching bases. Germline V lookup: CDR1 MGHDK, CDR2 SYGVNS. Trimming pared 5 bases from V and 1 base from J, leaving 11 bases between. The CDR3 runs 14 residues. CDR3 in amino acids: CASSSTGGNTEAFF. The CDR3, as DNA: TGTGCCAGCAGTTCAACGGGGGGGAACACTGAAGCTTTCTTT.

This chain joins TRBV6-5 and TRBJ2-3, with D unclear. Germline-derived CDR1 and CDR2 are MNHEY and SVGAGI. Trimming took off 2 bases at V and 4 bases at J, with 7 bases between the two ends. The CDR3 contains 13 residues. The CDR3 reads CASSYVGADTQYF. The DNA of the CDR3 is TGTGCCAGCAGTTACGTTGGTGCAGATACGCAGTATTTT.

The V gene is TRBV29-1, the J gene TRBJ1-1, with TRBD1 matching over 8 bases. With V trimmed by 3 bases and J by 8 bases, 11 bases remained unmatched. The CDR3 is made up of 14 amino acids. Germline loops: CDR1 SQVTM, CDR2 ANQGSEA. CDR3 protein: CSVEGQARRLEAFF. In DNA form, the CDR3 reads TGCAGCGTTGAGGGACAGGCCCGTCGACTGGAAGCTTTCTTT.

This clone was observed a few times. J is TRBJ2-3 and V is TRBV7-2; 13 bases align to TRBD2. Germline CDR1 SGHTA, CDR2 FQGNSA. V was clipped by 10 bases and J by 4 bases; unmatched bases: 11. CDR3 length equals 16 residues. The CDR3 coding sequence is TGTGCCACCAACCAACTAGCGGGGGGGATGGCAGATACGCAGTATTTT. Translation gives CATNQLAGGMADTQYF.

The chain couples TRBV6-6 to TRBJ1-6; D might be TRBD1 (5 bases). The CDR3 consists of 15 residues. Germline values: CDR1 MNHNY, CDR2 SVGAGI (reference sequence). V dropped 0 bases and J dropped 10 bases, with 13 bases sitting between them. The CDR3 DNA follows: TGTGCCAGCAGTTACTCCGGGCGGGGGGACTCACCCCTCCACTTT. It specifies CASSYSGRGDSPLHF.

The J gene is TRBJ2-5, the V gene TRBV5-1; the match to TRBD2 covers 10 bases. CDR3 size: 16 residues. V lost 5 bases, J lost 5 bases, and 12 bases stayed unmatched. CDR1 SGHRS and CDR2 YFSETQ come from the germline V gene. CDR3 sequence reads: CASRRSGGVGEETQYF. The CDR3 DNA sequence: TGCGCCAGCAGGCGGAGCGGGGGGGTCGGTGAGGAGACCCAGTACTTC.

The chain joins TRBV11-2 to TRBJ2-3; TRBD2 aligns across 13 bases. CDR1 SGHAT and CDR2 FQNNGV come from the germline V gene. The CDR3 covers 15 residues. Trimming at V came to 5 bases and at J to 8 bases, leaving 7 bases not matched to a gene. This chain's CDR3 is CASSRTSGGLVTQYF. The CDR3 DNA follows: TGTGCCAGCAGCCGGACTAGCGGGGGACTGGTTACGCAGTATTTT.

The V gene is TRBV6-1, the J gene TRBJ2-3; a possible D gene is TRBD2 (6 bases). The CDR3 has 14 amino acids. Trimming cost V 8 bases and J 0 bases, with 12 bases left between them. Germline CDR1 reads MNHNS; CDR2 reads SASEGT. CDR3 in DNA: TGTGCCAGCGCGGGACGTCTTAGCACAGATACGCAGTATTTT. This encodes CASAGRLSTDTQYF.

In nucleotides, the CDR3 is TGTGCCAGCAGCTTACAGGGGAATGCGGGAGGGGAGACCCAGTACTTC. It is translated as CASSLQGNAGGETQYF. The V gene is TRBV7-6, the J gene TRBJ2-5, with TRBD2 matching over 9 bases. The CDR3 sequence is 16 residues long. J was trimmed by 5 bases and V by 2 bases; bases with no gene match: 9. Germline CDR1 is SGHVS and CDR2 is FNYEAQ.

Concerning this clone itself: The germline gene is not matched at one end of the junction; a read error may be the cause. This rearrangement joins TRBV5-4 to TRBJ1-6; tentatively, D is TRBD1 (5 bases). The CDR3 loop spans 15 amino acids. The germline CDR1 and CDR2 sequences are SGHNT and YYREEE (reference sequence). CDR3 loop: CASTLGPDDNSPLHF. As DNA, the CDR3 is TGTGCCAGCACCTTGGGGCCTGACGATAATTCACCCCTCCACTTT.